The entry that follows covers one TCR beta chain sequence. These data come from a study of T cell changes during pregnancy in multiple sclerosis. The repertoire was sequenced with immunoSEQ multiplex PCR; TCRdb's copy has only in-frame clones and lacks some. The table has around 30,000 clones, around nine tenths seen once. Unmatched junction bases numbered 10, after V lost 5 bases and J lost 0 bases. Germline assignment: CDR1 SGHTA and CDR2 FQGNSA. The CDR3 loop spans 16 amino acids. The genes are TRBV7-2 and TRBJ2-7, with 7 bases fitting TRBD2. The specimen comprised CD8+ T cells from peripheral blood mononuclear cells, sampled in the third trimester of pregnancy. This TCR came from a female donor with multiple sclerosis, enrolled in a pregnancy study. This CDR3 is CASSPRGGIFSYEQYF. DNA for the CDR3: TGTGCCAGCAGCCCCCGGGGAGGGATTTTCTCCTACGAGCAGTACTTC.